This TCR beta chain emerged from a study of T cell responses to AZD1222 COVID-19 vaccine (dated by TCRdb to about 2021). A note on the overall study: AZD1222 recipients given second doses at about 4 weeks or at about 12 weeks were pooled, since spike-specific TCR depth and breadth were not found to differ between the two schedules. A total of 233 trial participants underwent TCR sequencing, of whom around 200 received two doses of AZD1222 and about 25 received two doses of the MenACWY control vaccine. Trial participants were enrolled by age into 18-55, 56-69 and 70-plus year subgroups, with approximately 160, 26 and 62 TCR-sequenced participants respectively. What the research found in general, with its limitations: Most participants were white British and females outnumbered males, and the authors suggested that clonal diversity may have been underestimated. Because no day 14 peak-response samples were available, the repertoires could be characterized only after the peak T cell response. Spike-specific TCR breadth and depth rose significantly after two AZD1222 doses compared with day 0 and with MenACWY recipients. Nearly half of unique spike-specific TCRs reportedly recognized epitopes outside regions mutated in the B.1.351 and B.1.1.7 variants. The vaccine-associated CD4 TCRs covered the entire spike protein, and the dominant responses fell in regions 160-218 and 743-854. The 56-69-year group was small, and its depth increase did not reach significance, likely because of low power. Conclusions about previously exposed vaccinees are limited, since just five to seven AZD1222 recipients were seropositive for SARS-CoV-2 at baseline.

This clone occurred once. Its antigen remains unidentified. Base-call qualities are not available, and no considerably larger clone is one nucleotide away. According to the study, the label for this sample's time point signals: baseline before first vaccination. Vaccinee samples came from UK trials COV001 and COV002, including a single-blind randomized controlled phase 2/3 trial of AZD1222 (ChAdOx1 nCoV-19) in healthy adults. Trial participant PBMC samples were collected at day 0 and day 28 after the second dose for TCRbeta chain sequencing. The CDR3 regions of human TCRbeta chains were analyzed by immunosequencing. In the authors' own workflow: TCRs in the repertoires were matched against a reference library of SARS-CoV-2-specific TCRs that had been generated with the MIRA antigen-specificity platform. Breadth was defined as the fraction of unique TCRs that were SARS-CoV-2-associated, and depth was defined as the fraction of total T cells that were SARS-CoV-2-associated. Using the MIRA data, each spike-specific TCR was mapped to the spike region that the TCR reacts to and placed in a CD4 or CD8 class. Log10-transformed breadth and depth values were compared by one-way ANOVA with Sidak's multiple comparisons tests. TCRdb holds this immuneACCESS table with in-frame rearrangements only. Some clones are missing; in checked studies, unresolved V genes explain under half, and the rest has no known cause. V and J calls and clone size are given by that table; D and trimming were obtained from the DNA. For this sample the table gives around 30,000 clones, of which approximately 93% were detected only once. Of the sample, 45% is held by the ten largest clones.

This specimen consisted of peripheral blood, obtained on day 0 of AZD1222 vaccination. The TCR comes from an adult in good health.

The CDR3 corresponds to CASSPPRQVYEQYF. Here is the DNA: TGTGCCAGCAGCCCCCCGAGACAGGTCTACGAGCAGTACTTC. The receptor chain draws on TRBV7-2 and TRBJ2-7; TRBD1 is perhaps the D gene, given 6 matching bases. V is shortened by 5 bases, J by 3 bases, and the region joining them spans 14 bases. According to the germline V gene, CDR1 reads SGHTA and CDR2 reads FQGNSA. The CDR3 has 14 amino acids, counting the end cysteine and phenylalanine. The DNA shown is the 42-base CDR3, in frame from base 1. Where the CDR3 stops, the reference TRBV7-2 and TRBJ2-7 genes take over; the full variable domain is GAGVSQSPSNKVTEKGKDVELRCDPISGHTALYWYRQSLGQGLEFLIYFQGNSAPDKSGLPSDRFSAERTGGSVSTLTIQRTQQEDSAVYLCASSPPRQVYEQYFGPGTRLTVT.